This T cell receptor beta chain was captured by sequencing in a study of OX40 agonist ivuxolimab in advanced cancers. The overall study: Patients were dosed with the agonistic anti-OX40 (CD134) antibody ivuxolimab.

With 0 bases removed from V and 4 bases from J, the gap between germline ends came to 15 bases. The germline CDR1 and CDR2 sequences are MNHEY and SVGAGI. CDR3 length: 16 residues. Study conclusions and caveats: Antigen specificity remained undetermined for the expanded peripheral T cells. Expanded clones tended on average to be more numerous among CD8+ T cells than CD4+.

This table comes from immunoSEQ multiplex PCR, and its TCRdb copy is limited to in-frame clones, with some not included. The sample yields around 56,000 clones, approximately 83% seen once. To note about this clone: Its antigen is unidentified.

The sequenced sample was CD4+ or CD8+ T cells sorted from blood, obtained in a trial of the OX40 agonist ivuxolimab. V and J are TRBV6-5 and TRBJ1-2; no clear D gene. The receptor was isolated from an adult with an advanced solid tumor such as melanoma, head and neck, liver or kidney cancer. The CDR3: CASSYSRSGGIYGYTF. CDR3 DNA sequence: TGTGCCAGCAGTTACTCGAGGTCAGGAGGGATCTATGGCTACACCTTC.